Presented here are 10 T cell receptor beta chains from one specimen sequenced in a study of CXCR3-negative and CXCR3-positive naive CD8 T cells (dated by TCRdb to between 2017 and 2020). Sequenced using a NextSeq 550. The Human TCR Profiling Kit (MiLaboratory) was used to make UMI-labeled 5' RACE TRB cDNA libraries. TCRdb reprocessed the reads into one record per CDR3 protein sequence, lacking DNA. The sample's table covers tens of thousands of distinct CDR3 sequences. 1.5% of the sample rests with the top ten. The specimen sequenced was naive CXCR3- CD8+ T cells from blood. Sample cell subset or site, as interpreted from the label and publication: CD45RO-CCR7+CD27+CD95- naive CD8+ T cells lacking CXCR3 (TNR3-). The origin of the receptors is a human donor in good health. Some clones in this sample may be carry-over from other donors' samples.

The chain carries TRBV28 and TRBJ1-1; the TRBD1 assignment by TCRdb is unverifiable without DNA. Looked up from germline, CDR1 is MDHEN and CDR2 is SYDVKM. The CDR3 is 15 residues long. The CDR3 reads CASSLPPTGYTEAFF.

The chain couples TRBV7-9 to TRBJ2-1; TCRdb selects TRBD2, and the lack of DNA leaves this call unchecked. Germline loops: CDR1 SEHNR, CDR2 FQNEAQ (reference sequence). CDR3 length equals 16 residues. The CDR3 sequence: CASSPTSGTRINEQFF.

This chain connects TRBV30 to TRBJ2-1; TCRdb selects TRBD2, and the lack of DNA leaves this call unchecked. The CDR3 has 16 residues. Germline CDR1 reads GTSNPN; CDR2 reads SVGIG (reference sequence). The CDR3 sequence is CAWRWTSGGASNEQFF. Together with reference TRBV30 and TRBJ2-1, the CDR3 gives the full variable domain: SQTIHQWPATLVQPVGSPLSLECTVEGTSNPNLYWYRQAAGRGLQLLFYSVGIGQISSEVPQNLSASRPQDRQFILSSKKLLLSDSGFYLCAWRWTSGGASNEQFFGPGTRLTVL.

The chain uses TRBV28 and TRBJ2-7. Germline CDR1 MDHEN, CDR2 SYDVKM. This CDR3 is 12 amino acids long. The CDR3 sequence: CASSFNGYEQYF.

The chain uses TRBV5-1 and TRBJ2-1. Per germline, CDR1 SGHRS and CDR2 YFSETQ. This CDR3 has 15 amino acids. This chain's CDR3 is CASSLEGAPYNEQFF.

CDR3 amino acids: CASSLETPDTQYF. The chain joins TRBV11-3 to TRBJ2-3. The CDR3 spans 13 residues. Germline values: CDR1 SGHNT, CDR2 YENEEA.

The gene calls are TRBV7-9 and TRBJ2-1; checking the TCRdb D call of TRBD2 is not possible without DNA. Germline V gene sequence: CDR1 SEHNR, CDR2 FQNEAQ (reference sequence). The CDR3 is made up of 20 amino acids. The CDR3 sequence: CASSPREVSLGQSSYNEQFF.

Here the CDR3 reads CASSSRASGSAEQYF. The V call is TRBV4-3, the J call TRBJ2-7; as DNA is missing, the TRBD2 call by TCRdb cannot be tested. CDR3 length: 15 amino acids. Germline V lookup: CDR1 LGHNA, CDR2 YSLEER.

This chain joins TRBV13 and TRBJ2-1; TCRdb proposes TRBD2, but this gene call is untestable without DNA. Germline CDR1 and CDR2: PRHDT and FYEKMQ (reference sequence). This CDR3 spans 19 amino acids. Here the CDR3 reads CASSSPGLAGLSSYNEQFF.

V usage is TRBV11-1 and J usage is TRBJ2-4; the TCRdb D gene call, TRBD1, has no DNA to confirm it. Germline CDR1 and CDR2: SGHAT and FQDESV (reference sequence). The CDR3 extends over 13 amino acids. CDR3 residues: CASSEIRGSIQYF.